This TCR beta chain was recovered during a study of vaccination and CD4 T cells after COVID-19. Sequencing of cultured CD4+ T cell DNA used the Oncomine TCR Beta short-read assay. One entry per CDR3 protein results from TCRdb running MiXCR on the PCR reads. The sample shows about 18,000 distinct CDR3 sequences, roughly 50% of them seen only once. The treatment: roughly 11-day PBMC culture with coronavirus spike peptide pools or control peptides (ViraFEST assay). The CDR3 spans 18 residues. Germline CDR1 is SGHNT and CDR2 is YENEEA. V was trimmed by 1 base and J by 12 bases, leaving 28 bases between them. Details on this clonotype: What it recognizes is unknown.

This chain connects TRBV11-3 to TRBJ2-1, with D tentatively TRBD2 (6 bases). This sequence originates from a human donor who had recovered from COVID-19. Input material: CD4+ T cells from blood, cultured in vitro. DNA for the CDR3: TGTGCCAGCAGCTTAGTGCGCGGGGCCAACCCTACTCAGGAAGGGCAGTTCTTC. Its protein product is CASSLVRGANPTQEGQFF.